This T cell receptor beta chain was captured in a study of T-cell reconstitution after alpha-beta-depleted transplantation in children. General study points: At day 60, the high TCRbeta diversity found in some patients originated from recipient T cells and thymic progenitors that had survived. By about two months after transplant, alpha-beta T cells reportedly arose from several hundred graft clones that had expanded.

For TCRbeta, the library was prepared with unique molecular identifiers. TCRdb re-analysed the PCR reads in MiXCR, keeping a single row per CDR3 protein. The sample records approximately 230,000 distinct CDR3 sequences, around 25% being singletons. A word on this clonotype: Antigen specificity is unknown.

The CDR3 spans 16 residues. The V gene end was trimmed by 4 bases and the J gene end by 0 bases; junction bases not matched to a gene: 8. Germline CDR1 and CDR2: SGHRS and YFSETQ. The TCR sequence derives from a female patient between 2 and 15 years old who had a stem cell transplant for congenital amegakaryocytic thrombocytopenia, so the T cells may come from the graft donor. The gene calls are TRBV5-1 and TRBJ2-3; 7 bases fit TRBD2. Sequencing used PBMCs, mostly from graft donor cells, obtained 360 days after TCRalphabeta/CD19-depleted stem cell transplant. The CDR3 bases are TGCGCCAGCAGCCTGCGTGCTAGCGGAAGCACAGATACGCAGTATTTT. Amino acids: CASSLRASGSTDTQYF. Looking up the rest from reference TRBV5-1 and TRBJ2-3 gives the full variable domain: KAGVTQTPRYLIKTRGQQVTLSCSPISGHRSVSWYQQTPGQGLQFLFEYFSETQRNKGNFPGRFSGRQFSNSRSEMNVSTLELGDSALYLCASSLRASGSTDTQYFGPGTRLTVL.